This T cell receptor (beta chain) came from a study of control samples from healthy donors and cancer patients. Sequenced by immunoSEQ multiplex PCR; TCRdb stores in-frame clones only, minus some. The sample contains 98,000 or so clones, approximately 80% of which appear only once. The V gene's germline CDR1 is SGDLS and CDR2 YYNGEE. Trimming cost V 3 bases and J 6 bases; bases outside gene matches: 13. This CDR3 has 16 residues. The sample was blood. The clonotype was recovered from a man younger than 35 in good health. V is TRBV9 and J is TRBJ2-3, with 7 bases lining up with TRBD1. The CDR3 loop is CASSAQQGPSGDTQYF. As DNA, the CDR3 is TGTGCCAGCAGCGCCCAACAGGGGCCATCCGGGGATACGCAGTATTTT. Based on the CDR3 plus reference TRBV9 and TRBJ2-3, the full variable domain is DSGVTQTPKHLITATGQRVTLRCSPRSGDLSVYWYQQSLDQGLQFLIQYYNGEERAKGNILERFSAQQFPDLHSELNLSSLELGDSALYFCASSAQQGPSGDTQYFGPGTRLTVL.